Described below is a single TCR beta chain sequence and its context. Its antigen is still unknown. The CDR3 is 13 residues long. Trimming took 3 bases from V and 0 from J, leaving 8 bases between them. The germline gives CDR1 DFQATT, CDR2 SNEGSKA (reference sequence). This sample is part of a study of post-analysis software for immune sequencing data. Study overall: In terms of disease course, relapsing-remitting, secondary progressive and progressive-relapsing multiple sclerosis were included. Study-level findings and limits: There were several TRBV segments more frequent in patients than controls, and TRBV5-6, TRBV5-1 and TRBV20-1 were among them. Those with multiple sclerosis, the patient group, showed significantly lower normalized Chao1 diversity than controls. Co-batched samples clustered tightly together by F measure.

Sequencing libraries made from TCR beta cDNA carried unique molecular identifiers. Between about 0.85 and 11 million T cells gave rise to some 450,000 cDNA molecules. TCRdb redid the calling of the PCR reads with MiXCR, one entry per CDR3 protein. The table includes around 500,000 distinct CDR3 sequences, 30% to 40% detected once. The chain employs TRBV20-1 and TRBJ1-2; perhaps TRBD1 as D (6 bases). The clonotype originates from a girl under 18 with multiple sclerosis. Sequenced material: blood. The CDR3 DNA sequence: TGCAGTGCTAGGGAGGGGGCTAACTATGGCTACACCTTC. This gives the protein CSAREGANYGYTF.